This TCR beta chain was sequenced in a study of blood T cell repertoires in COVID-19. Overall study context: Both acute and convalescent COVID-19 samples were obtained from the United States, Italy and Spain.

The germline gives CDR1 SEHNR, CDR2 FQNEAQ (reference sequence). This CDR3 spans 16 amino acids. The germline V and J ends were trimmed by 6 bases and 3 bases, with 17 bases remaining between them. The table came from immunoSEQ multiplex PCR; TCRdb's copy has only in-frame clones and leaves some out. Of about 60,000 clones listed, 80% to 85% are singletons. The sequenced material came from peripheral blood. This clonotype was obtained from a man aged 55 to 69 with COVID-19, enrolled during active disease. This chain joins TRBV7-9 and TRBJ2-2; D is perhaps TRBD2 (7 bases). The CDR3 reads CASSRAGAGDTGELFF. In DNA, the CDR3 is TGTGCCAGCAGTCGGGCGGGGGCAGGGGACACCGGGGAGCTGTTTTTT.